The next 9 T cell receptor beta chains were all read from a single sample in a study of blood T cells in healthy people across ages. Primers used in a second PCR of about 6 to 11 cycles were a sample-barcoded 5' primer and a J-beta primer mix. In TCRdb, the 5' RACE reads were re-called with MiXCR into one record per CDR3 protein. The sample lists roughly 2 million distinct CDR3 sequences; just under 50% were seen once. Sequenced sample: blood. These receptors were taken from a woman in her thirties or forties in good health.

This clonotype was observed a handful of times. This chain connects TRBV6-5 to TRBJ2-3; 10 bases align to TRBD2. The CDR3 length is 14 residues. V lost 6 bases, J lost 5 bases, and 5 bases stayed unmatched. The V gene's germline CDR1 is MNHEY and CDR2 SVGAGI. CDR3 loop: CASRASGGRDTQYF. CDR3 DNA sequence: TGTGCCAGCAGAGCTAGCGGGGGTCGAGATACGCAGTATTTT.

In its sample, this clonotype was seen a few times. V usage is TRBV7-9 and J usage is TRBJ1-2; D not certain. From germline, CDR1 is SEHNR and CDR2 FQNEAQ (reference sequence). This CDR3 has 13 residues. Trimming removed 2 bases from V and 8 bases from J, with 12 bases in between. CDR3 amino acids: CASSLLPVRGYTF. Here the CDR3 DNA reads TGTGCCAGCAGCTTACTGCCCGTCCGGGGCTACACCTTC. Looking up the rest from reference TRBV7-9 and TRBJ1-2 gives the full variable domain: DTGVSQNPRHKITKRGQNVTFRCDPISEHNRLYWYRQTLGQGPEFLTYFQNEAQLEKSRLLSDRFSAERPKGSFSTLEIQRTEQGDSAMYLCASSLLPVRGYTFGSGTRLTVV.

This clonotype was picked up a small number of times. V and J are TRBV27 and TRBJ2-3, with D uncertain. V was pared by 4 bases and J by 2 bases, with 13 bases between. There are 15 residues in the CDR3. CDR1 and CDR2 (germline): MNHEY, SMNVEV (reference sequence). The CDR3 reads CASSWGLPDTDTQYF. The DNA for the CDR3 is TGTGCCAGCAGTTGGGGTCTCCCGGACACAGATACGCAGTATTTT.

The sample holds a few counts of this clonotype. CDR3 DNA: TGTGCCAGTGCCGGGACTAGCGGGGGAGCACTGCTAACCCGCTACGAGCAGTACTTC. This gives the protein CASAGTSGGALLTRYEQYF. The rearrangement links TRBV12-3 or TRBV12-4 to TRBJ2-7; 14 nucleotides agree with TRBD2. This CDR3 has 19 amino acids. J was trimmed by 3 bases and V by 9 bases; bases with no gene match: 19.

The chain uses TRBV7-2 and TRBJ2-7; 7 bases agree with TRBD1. The CDR3 covers 14 residues. V lost 6 bases, J lost 3 bases, and 8 bases stayed unmatched. The germline V gene has CDR1 SGHTA and CDR2 FQGNSA. CDR3 in DNA: TGTGCCAGCAGTCTTACGACAGGGAACTACGAGCAGTACTTC. This sequence encodes CASSLTTGNYEQYF.

V usage is TRBV25-1 and J usage is TRBJ2-4, with 10 bases aligning to TRBD1. Near its end, the DNA agrees better with TRBJ2-5, so the J call may be wrong. The CDR3 length is 18 residues. The germline CDR1 and CDR2 sequences are MGHDK and SYGVNS. The CDR3 protein is CASSDPGQGLGVGETQYF. The CDR3 coding sequence is TGTGCCAGCAGTGACCCGGGACAGGGGCTAGGTGTAGGAGAGACCCAGTACTTC.

This clonotype was seen a few times. The gene calls are TRBV5-1 and TRBJ2-1; D is perhaps TRBD1 (6 bases). The CDR3 loop spans 15 amino acids. Deletions cut 4 bases from V and 6 bases from J, with 17 bases between. The V gene's germline CDR1 is SGHRS and CDR2 YFSETQ. Here the CDR3 reads CASSAGQTPPNEQFF. The CDR3 DNA reads as TGCGCCAGCAGCGCTGGACAGACTCCCCCCAATGAGCAGTTCTTC.

Only a few counts were recorded for this clonotype. J is TRBJ1-6 and V is TRBV2; D gene ambiguous. V was shortened by 6 bases and J by 7 bases, with 10 bases between the two germline ends. The CDR3 covers 13 residues. Germline CDR1 and CDR2: SNHLY and FYNNEI. CDR3 nucleotide sequence: TGTGCCAGCAGAACGGACGGGAATTCACCCCTCCACTTT. This translates into CASRTDGNSPLHF.

The chain is built from TRBV5-6 and TRBJ2-4; D possibly corresponds to TRBD2 (5 bases). The DNA end is more similar to TRBJ2-5, so the J call may be wrong. The germline V gene encodes CDR1 SGHDT and CDR2 YYEEEE. The CDR3 is made up of 15 amino acids. In DNA form, the CDR3 reads TGTGCCAGCAGCTTGGGACCGGGGTTCCAAGAGACCCAGTACTTC. Its translation is CASSLGPGFQETQYF.